The rows below give T cell receptor beta chains drawn from one sample of a study of T cell repertoires in cytomegalovirus infection. These receptors lack a known antigen. MiXCR was run by TCRdb on the reads, yielding one entry per CDR3 protein. This sample has 900,000 to 950,000 distinct CDR3 sequences, with less than 40% found just once. The starting material was cultured CD8+ T cells from PBMCs, obtained from culture after CMV antigen stimulation. These TCRs come from a human donor in good health (CMV status not recorded). Some clones in this sample may be carry-over from other donors' samples. Both conserved end residues are part of each CDR3. Clone size, where shown, is once, few, many, or a class for clones that have expanded.

j_call	clone_size	v_call	cdr3_aa
TRBJ2-7	few	TRBV7-9	CASSLVSGGIYEQYF
TRBJ1-2	.	TRBV27	CASSGGQGAGYTF
TRBJ1-5	.	TRBV15	CATSTREGLPQPQHF
TRBJ2-3	.	TRBV29-1	CSVFSTDTQYF
TRBJ1-1	.	TRBV4-1	CASSQDLGRANTEAFF
TRBJ2-7	.	TRBV27	CASSEGDRQGAYEQYF
TRBJ1-5	.	TRBV19	CASRFSGSGQPQHF
TRBJ2-5	few	TRBV4-2	CASSQDPSRETQYF
TRBJ2-5	few	TRBV6-1	CASSVLGLAGETQYF
TRBJ2-7	.	TRBV12-3/TRBV12-4	CASSSFRDYEQYF
TRBJ1-2	.	TRBV7-9	CASSLPGRPFDGYTF
TRBJ1-3	few	TRBV7-8	CASSSAGTSRFAGNTIYF
TRBJ2-3	few	TRBV12-3/TRBV12-4	CASKRGIADTQYF
TRBJ1-1	.	TRBV6-2/TRBV6-3	CASSYSSRYTEAFF
TRBJ1-4	many	TRBV7-9	CASSQGGGGEKLFF
TRBJ1-1	.	TRBV12-3/TRBV12-4	CASSQRDFQRTEAFF
TRBJ2-3	many	TRBV7-6	CASSGQNTDTQYF
TRBJ2-7	many	TRBV7-2	CASSLAPYEQYF
TRBJ2-7	few	TRBV18	CASSPAPPQGYVYEQYF
TRBJ1-6	.	TRBV28	CASIGDSYNSPLHF
TRBJ1-1	few	TRBV2	CASRGGRAFF
TRBJ1-1	few	TRBV29-1	CSVATGRGAFF
TRBJ2-5	.	TRBV7-6	CASSLLAGRVQETQYF
TRBJ2-5	.	TRBV7-6	CASSLGAIWTQYF
TRBJ1-1	few	TRBV6-5	CASSPGLSGTEAFF
TRBJ1-5	once	TRBV27	CAAGGSNQPQHF
TRBJ2-2	few	TRBV27	CASKQGGGTGELFF
TRBJ1-4	few	TRBV12-3/TRBV12-4	CASNPGGGVEKLFF
TRBJ2-1	.	TRBV27	CACSFSRNEQFF
TRBJ2-1	many	TRBV7-9	CASSWGLAGGPNEQFF
TRBJ1-2	few	TRBV7-6	CASSMGGSDYGYTF
TRBJ2-3	.	TRBV4-1	CASSRNSLLTDTQYF
TRBJ2-5	few	TRBV11-2	CASSQTSGETQYF
TRBJ1-1	.	TRBV14	CASSQARGLNTEAFF
TRBJ2-5	.	TRBV18	CANSPQGFQETQYF
TRBJ2-7	.	TRBV7-2	CASSLEAGTGYEQYF
TRBJ1-2	few	TRBV24-1	CATSDSGGDGYTF
TRBJ2-7	many	TRBV7-8	CASSHRAQYEQYF
TRBJ1-3	.	TRBV6-6	CASSFTPWTDQGNTIYF
TRBJ2-1	.	TRBV7-7	CASSAGPINEQFF